These 2 T cell receptor beta chains share one sample of origin, sequenced in a study of shared clonotypes between healthy human individuals. Only in-frame clones appear in the TCRdb table, and some are missing; sequencing was by immunoSEQ multiplex PCR. The sample contains about 1 million clones, about 75% of which appear only once. Sequenced: memory CD4+ T cells sorted from blood. Subset indicated: CD45RA-negative fraction. The receptors derive from a man aged 18 to 29 in good health.

This clone was detected ten times or more. The rearrangement links TRBV5-4 to TRBJ1-2; possibly TRBD1 for D (6 bases). V was pared by 2 bases and J by 8 bases, with 10 bases between. The germline gives CDR1 SGHNT, CDR2 YYREEE (reference sequence). The CDR3 is made up of 12 amino acids. The CDR3 DNA is TGTGCCAGCAGCTTTCAGGGACACGGCTACACCTTC. Encoded protein: CASSFQGHGYTF.

V is TRBV6-1 and J is TRBJ1-6; D unresolved. The CDR3 loop spans 17 amino acids. The germline CDR1 and CDR2 sequences are MNHNS and SASEGT. With 1 base removed from V and 5 bases from J, the gap between germline ends came to 15 bases. The CDR3 DNA is TGTGCCAGCAGTGAAGTCTACGGAGGTTCGGATAATTCACCCCTCCACTTT. Encoded protein: CASSEVYGGSDNSPLHF.